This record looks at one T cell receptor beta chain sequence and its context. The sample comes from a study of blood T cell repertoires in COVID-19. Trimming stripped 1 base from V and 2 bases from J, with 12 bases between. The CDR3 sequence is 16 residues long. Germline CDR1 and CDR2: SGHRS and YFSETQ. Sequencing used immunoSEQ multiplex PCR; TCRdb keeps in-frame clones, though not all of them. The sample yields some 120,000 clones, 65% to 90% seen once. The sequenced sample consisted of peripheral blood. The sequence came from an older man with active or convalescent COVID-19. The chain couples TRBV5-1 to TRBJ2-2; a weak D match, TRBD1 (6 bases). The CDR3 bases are TGCGCCAGCAGCTTGCAGGGGAACCCTAACACCGGGGAGCTGTTTTTT. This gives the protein CASSLQGNPNTGELFF.